These 6 T cell receptor beta chains were sequenced from one sample in a study of cytomegalovirus exposure and HLA in healthy donors. The PCR made use of 60 Vbeta and 13 Jbeta primers. TCRdb's copy holds only in-frame clones and misses some; the assay was immunoSEQ multiplex PCR. The sample lists more than 80,000 clones; more than 60% were seen once. Sequencing input: PBMCs. These receptors were collected from a human donor in good health.

The rearrangement uses TRBV27 and TRBJ2-1, with 8 bases matching TRBD2. Looked up from germline, CDR1 is MNHEY and CDR2 is SMNVEV (reference sequence). The CDR3 is made up of 15 amino acids. Losses at the gene ends were 6 bases for V and 4 bases for J; bases not matched to a gene: 8. The CDR3 bases are TGTGCCAGCAGGGATGTGATAGCGGGGTACAATGAGCAGTTCTTC. This sequence encodes CASRDVIAGYNEQFF.

This chain joins TRBV5-6 and TRBJ1-2; no clear D. V was trimmed by 2 bases and J by 4 bases, leaving 12 bases between them. CDR3 length: 14 amino acids. Per germline, CDR1 SGHDT and CDR2 YYEEEE. The CDR3 is CASSFGETVYGYTF. CDR3 in DNA: TGTGCCAGCAGCTTTGGGGAGACGGTCTATGGCTACACCTTC.

The chain recombines TRBV14 with TRBJ2-7, with 9 bases lining up with TRBD2. This CDR3 has 15 amino acids. The J segment lost 6 bases and the V segment lost 4 bases, leaving 10 bases of the junction unmatched. Germline loops: CDR1 SGHDN, CDR2 FVKESK. CDR3 sequence: CASSLSAGGPSEQYF. The CDR3, as DNA: TGTGCCAGCAGCCTAAGCGCGGGGGGGCCCAGCGAGCAGTACTTC. Full variable domain (outside the CDR3, taken from reference TRBV14 and TRBJ2-7): EAGVTQFPSHSVIEKGQTVTLRCDPISGHDNLYWYRRVMGKEIKFLLHFVKESKQDESGMPNNRFLAERTGGTYSTLKVQPAELEDSGVYFCASSLSAGGPSEQYFGPGTRLTVT.

The chain couples TRBV9 to TRBJ2-5; possible D gene TRBD2, 5 bases. This CDR3 comprises 14 residues. The V gene lost 4 bases and the J gene lost 2 bases, with 12 bases spanning the gap. Germline CDR1 SGDLS, CDR2 YYNGEE. The CDR3 sequence: CASSLAGIQETQYF. The DNA for the CDR3 is TGTGCCAGCAGCCTCGCCGGGATACAAGAGACCCAGTACTTC.

The J gene is TRBJ2-5, the V gene TRBV5-6; D not resolved. Germline assignment: CDR1 SGHDT and CDR2 YYEEEE. The CDR3 has 15 residues. V was trimmed by 0 bases and J by 1 base, leaving 10 bases between them. The DNA of the CDR3 is TGTGCCAGCAGCTTGGAAGCGACTTCCCAAGAGACCCAGTACTTC. This codes for CASSLEATSQETQYF.

This sequence joins TRBV5-4 and TRBJ1-2, with D maybe TRBD1 (5 bases). The germline V gene encodes CDR1 SGHNT and CDR2 YYREEE (reference sequence). Trimming stripped 0 bases from V and 1 base from J, with 10 bases between. The CDR3 spans 15 residues. DNA for the CDR3: TGTGCCAGCAGCTTGGCCTTAGACAGTAACTATGGCTACACCTTC. Its protein is CASSLALDSNYGYTF.